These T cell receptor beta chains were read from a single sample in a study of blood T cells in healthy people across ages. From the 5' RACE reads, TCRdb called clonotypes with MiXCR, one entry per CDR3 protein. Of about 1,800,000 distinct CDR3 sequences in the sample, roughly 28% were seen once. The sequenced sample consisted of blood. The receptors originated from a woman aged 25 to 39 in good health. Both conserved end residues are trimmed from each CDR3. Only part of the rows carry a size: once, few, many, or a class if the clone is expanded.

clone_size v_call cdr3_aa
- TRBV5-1 ASSHGGVSYNSPLH
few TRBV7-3 ASSLTSTGEKENTEAF
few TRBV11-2 ASSLDQMEAPYEQY
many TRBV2 ASSEGSSYEQY
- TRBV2 ASIATRRDGYT
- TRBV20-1 SARGGSRIETQY
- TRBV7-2 ASSFAVRETQY
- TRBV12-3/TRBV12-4 ASSSTTGGASAKLF
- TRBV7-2 ASSLYGGTNEQY
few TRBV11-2 ASSLARDSRVNEQF
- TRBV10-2 ASMRGGNEAF
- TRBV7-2 TSRASGVRPDTQY
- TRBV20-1 SHRGTSSGNEQF
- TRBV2 ASSASGPGREQY
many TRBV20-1 SAPGQGLVEQY
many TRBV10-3 AISDVDFYGYT
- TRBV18 ASSTGNAPEANVLT
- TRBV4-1 ASSQEGYSGQPQH
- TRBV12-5 ASGLVIQGFTNEKLF
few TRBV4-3 ASSQDGEWNTEAF
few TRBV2 ASSEGPGNNEQF
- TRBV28 ATEGVLQGAGGTQY
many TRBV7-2 ASSFLTLGEQY
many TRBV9 ASSQSSQETQY
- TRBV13 ASSPRIQTAYGYT
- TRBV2 ASGLGRAF
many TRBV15 ATSNRGDTGELF
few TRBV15 ATSRDGRTTGHGEQF
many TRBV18 ASSPPGTGGIQY
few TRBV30 AWSLSGTGEEY
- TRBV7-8 ASSRDLSGNFYEQY
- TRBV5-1 ASSLVSASTDTRY
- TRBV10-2 ASSAVGYHEQF
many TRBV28 ASSSTDTSYEQY
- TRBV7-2 ASSLAPRAAGGTQY
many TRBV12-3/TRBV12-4 ASSLSTGFLGYT
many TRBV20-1 SATDGGSNQPQH
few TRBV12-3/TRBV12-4 ASSPIPGLVANEQF
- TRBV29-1 SVGGRSNEKLF
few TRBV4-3 ASSQLAGVLAGELF
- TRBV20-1 SARDQGRGYGYT
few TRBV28 ASSWDSGYT
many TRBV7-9 ASSGSWASEQY
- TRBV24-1 AGSGTSGRPGLTGELF
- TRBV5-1 ASSDRGAQETQY
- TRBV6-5 ASSYSGSHRDYGYT
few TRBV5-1 ASSSGGLAGFYNEQF
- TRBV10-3 AIRGPAENQPRH
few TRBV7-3 ASSTQGSKGTDTQY